These 8 T cell receptor beta chains were all obtained from the same sample, sequenced in a study of CD8 T cells in Susac syndrome. An input of about 0.45 to 1 ug of RNA was subjected to reverse transcription using random hexamers. Using its own MiXCR run on the immunoSEQ multiplex PCR reads, TCRdb lists one record per CDR3 protein. This table holds about 150,000 distinct CDR3 sequences, roughly 95% found once. Material: CD8+ T cells from PBMCs. These receptor sequences come from a human donor with multiple sclerosis.

This chain connects TRBV20-1 to TRBJ1-1; TRBD1 agrees at 8 bases. The CDR3 has 13 residues. V lost 2 bases and J lost 1; bases outside the gene matches: 0. CDR1 is DFQATT and CDR2 is SNEGSKA in the germline V gene (reference sequence). The chain's CDR3 is CSARQGANTEAFF. The CDR3 DNA reads TGCAGTGCTAGACAGGGGGCGAACACTGAAGCTTTCTTT.

The chain's CDR3 is CASSPGTGAYSPLHF. The DNA for the CDR3 is TGTGCCAGCAGCCCCGGGACTGGGGCTTATTCACCCCTCCACTTT. J is TRBJ1-6 and V is TRBV13; tentatively, D is TRBD1 (5 bases). Trimming took 5 bases from V and 8 from J, leaving 16 bases between them. Germline CDR1 PRHDT, CDR2 FYEKMQ (reference sequence). This CDR3 region has 15 residues. Combining the CDR3 with reference TRBV13 and TRBJ1-6 gives the whole variable domain AAGVIQSPRHLIKEKRETATLKCYPIPRHDTVYWYQQGPGQDPQFLISFYEKMQSDKGSIPDRFSAQQFSDYHSELNMSSLELGDSALYFCASSPGTGAYSPLHFGNGTRLTVT.

The V and J genes are TRBV30 and TRBJ1-6; a weak D match, TRBD1 (6 bases). Germline CDR1 is GTSNPN and CDR2 is SVGIG (reference sequence). CDR3 size: 13 residues. Trimming left V 2 bases short and J 10 bases short, with 12 bases between. The CDR3 region has the DNA TGTGCCTGGAGTCAGGGGTCCAAATCACCCCTCCACTTT. It is translated as CAWSQGSKSPLHF.

This rearrangement joins TRBV7-9 to TRBJ2-7; 9 bases map to TRBD1. V shed 1 base and J 3 bases; nucleotides not matched to a gene: 1. The CDR3 covers 14 residues. From germline, CDR1 is SEHNR and CDR2 FQNEAQ (reference sequence). This CDR3 reads CASSLGDRDYEQYF. As DNA, the CDR3 is TGTGCCAGCAGCTTAGGGGACAGGGACTACGAGCAGTACTTC.

The count of this clonotype is one. The V gene is TRBV6-5, the J gene TRBJ2-7, with TRBD1 matching over 7 bases. CDR3 length: 16 amino acids. Per the germline V gene, CDR1 is MNHEY and CDR2 is SVGAGI. Losses at the gene ends were 3 bases for V and 3 bases for J; bases not matched to a gene: 11. Here the CDR3 reads CASSYSPGQTNYEQYF. CDR3 coding DNA: TGTGCCAGCAGTTATTCCCCGGGACAGACGAACTACGAGCAGTACTTC.

DNA of the CDR3: TGTGCCTGGACCCGCATGAACACTGAAGCTTTCTTT. Its translation: CAWTRMNTEAFF. The chain carries TRBV30 and TRBJ1-1; D not certain. The length of the CDR3 is 12 residues. V dropped 4 bases and J dropped 0 bases, with 6 bases sitting between them. Germline CDR1 reads GTSNPN; CDR2 reads SVGIG (reference sequence).

The chain links TRBV14 to TRBJ1-2, with D possibly TRBD1 on 5 matching bases. The V gene lost 4 bases and the J gene lost 4 bases, with 13 bases spanning the gap. CDR1 SGHDN and CDR2 FVKESK come from the germline V gene. The CDR3 has 14 residues. CDR3 region: CASSPIGESYGYTF. CDR3 nucleotide sequence: TGTGCCAGCAGCCCGATAGGGGAAAGCTATGGCTACACCTTC.

V gene TRBV9 combines with J gene TRBJ1-1; no clear D. With 3 bases removed from V and 5 bases from J, the gap between germline ends came to 11 bases. The CDR3 contains 13 residues. Germline-derived CDR1 and CDR2 are SGDLS and YYNGEE. CDR3 region: CASSENGRTEAFF. The CDR3 nucleotides are TGTGCCAGCAGCGAGAATGGAAGAACTGAAGCTTTCTTT.